Following are 21 T cell receptor beta chains from one sample sequenced in a study of T-cell memory formation after mild COVID-19. TCRdb ran MiXCR on the 5' RACE reads and lists one entry per CDR3 protein. The sample holds 580,000 or so distinct CDR3 sequences, 15% to 20% seen once. Sequenced material: PBMCs or a T cell subset sorted from them (not recorded which). The receptor source for this set is an adult woman who had mild COVID-19 (a few samples of this study predate the infection). Cell type and time point are not known.

In this sample, this clonotype turned up a few times. V is TRBV27 and J is TRBJ2-1, with 8 nucleotides matching TRBD2. With 6 bases clipped from V and 3 bases from J, the junction kept 10 bases outside the gene matches. This CDR3 region has 16 residues. The germline V gene has CDR1 MNHEY and CDR2 SMNVEV (reference sequence). Here the CDR3 DNA reads TGTGCCAGCAGCCCCCCGGGGGGGGGGATCTACAATGAGCAGTTCTTC. Translating gives CASSPPGGGIYNEQFF.

This clonotype was seen more than once but under ten times. V is TRBV15 and J is TRBJ2-2; 7 nucleotides agree with TRBD2. Germline V CDR1 and CDR2: LNHNV, YYDKDF (reference sequence). CDR3 length: 14 residues. Trimming cost V 2 bases and J 6 bases; bases outside gene matches: 3. The CDR3 loop is CATSRPSGAGELFF. The CDR3 coding sequence is TGTGCCACCAGCAGACCTAGCGGCGCCGGGGAGCTGTTTTTT.

The chain uses TRBV2 and TRBJ1-2; D ambiguous. This CDR3 is built from 13 residues. The germline CDR1 and CDR2 sequences are SNHLY and FYNNEI. Trimming cost V 4 bases and J 0 bases, with 6 bases left between them. The DNA for the CDR3 is TGTGCCAGCAGTGCCACAGCTAACTATGGCTACACCTTC. Its translation is CASSATANYGYTF. Together with reference TRBV2 and TRBJ1-2, the CDR3 gives the full variable domain: EPEVTQTPSHQVTQMGQEVILRCVPISNHLYFYWYRQILGQKVEFLVSFYNNEISEKSEIFDDQFSVERPDGSNFTLKIRSTKLEDSAMYFCASSATANYGYTFGSGTRLTVV.

The table lists this clonotype with a few counts. The V call is TRBV7-8, the J call TRBJ2-1, with 12 bases that match TRBD2. Germline V gene sequence: CDR1 SGHVS, CDR2 FQNEAQ. J lost 6 bases, V lost 3 bases, and 3 bases had no gene match. This CDR3 spans 15 amino acids. The CDR3 nucleotides read TGTGCCAGCAGCTTGAGACTAGCGGGGGCCAATGAGCAGTTCTTC. Its protein product is CASSLRLAGANEQFF.

The CDR3 loop is CASSFRKGSEAFF. CDR3 nucleotides: TGTGCCAGCAGTTTCCGGAAGGGCTCGGAAGCTTTCTTT. This chain joins TRBV27 and TRBJ1-1; D unresolved. Per the germline V gene, CDR1 is MNHEY and CDR2 is SMNVEV (reference sequence). Trimming left V 3 bases short and J 8 bases short, with 13 bases between. There are 13 residues in the CDR3.

The genes are TRBV6-2 or TRBV6-3 and TRBJ1-2; D is ambiguous. The V end lost 3 bases, the J end lost 2 bases, and 13 bases lay between the germline ends. Germline values: CDR1 MNHEY, CDR2 SVGEGT. This CDR3 comprises 15 residues. CDR3 protein: CASSYAGRTNYGYTF. CDR3 bases: TGTGCCAGCAGTTATGCCGGACGGACCAACTATGGCTACACCTTC.

This clonotype has only a few counts. This chain connects TRBV10-3 to TRBJ1-4, with D uncertain. The V end was cut by 2 bases, the J end by 8 bases, with 12 bases between. The CDR3 has 14 amino acids. Germline-derived CDR1 and CDR2 are ENHRY and SYGVKD. CDR3: CAISELPGWEKLFF. In DNA form, the CDR3 reads TGTGCCATCAGTGAGCTCCCGGGGTGGGAAAAACTGTTTTTT.

The gene calls are TRBV25-1 and TRBJ2-3, with 10 nucleotides matching TRBD1. V shed 7 bases and J 4 bases; nucleotides not matched to a gene: 5. Germline-derived CDR1 and CDR2 are MGHDK and SYGVNS. The length of the CDR3 is 14 residues. CDR3 loop: CASTAGQGADTQYF. DNA for the CDR3: TGTGCCAGCACCGCCGGACAGGGGGCAGATACGCAGTATTTT. Filled out from reference TRBV25-1 and TRBJ2-3, the complete variable domain reads EADIYQTPRYLVIGTGKKITLECSQTMGHDKMYWYQQDPGMELHLIHYSYGVNSTEKGDLSSESTVSRIRTEHFPLTLESARPSHTSQYLCASTAGQGADTQYFGPGTRLTVL.

There are a few counts of this clonotype. The chain combines TRBV12-3 or TRBV12-4 with TRBJ1-6, with 7 nucleotides matching TRBD1. Trimming cost V 5 bases and J 4 bases; bases outside gene matches: 5. CDR3 length: 15 amino acids. CDR3 region: CASSGGQRYNSPLHF. CDR3 nucleotide sequence: TGTGCCAGCAGTGGGGGACAGCGTTATAATTCACCCCTCCACTTT.

The chain has TRBV12-3 or TRBV12-4 and TRBJ1-6; no definite D call. V was trimmed by 0 bases and J by 10 bases, leaving 7 bases between them. The CDR3 loop spans 13 amino acids. The CDR3 DNA is TGTGCCAGCAGTTTAGCCCTGGAATCACCCCTCCACTTT. Translating gives CASSLALESPLHF.

The rearrangement uses TRBV20-1 and TRBJ2-1; maybe TRBD2 (5 bases). Looked up from germline, CDR1 is DFQATT and CDR2 is SNEGSKA (reference sequence). V lost 3 bases and J 10 bases, leaving 10 bases between the germline ends. This CDR3 has 11 amino acids. CDR3 loop: CSASILEEQFF. CDR3 DNA sequence: TGCAGTGCTAGTATACTAGAAGAGCAGTTCTTC.

This clonotype has more than one count but fewer than ten. DNA of the CDR3: TGTGCCAGCAGCTTAACTAGCGGAGAACCGACAGATACGCAGTATTTT. It yields the protein CASSLTSGEPTDTQYF. The gene calls are TRBV7-3 and TRBJ2-3, with TRBD2 as a possible D gene (6 bases). This CDR3 is 16 amino acids long. V lost 0 bases and J lost 3, with 13 bases in between. CDR1 and CDR2 (germline): SGHTA, FQGTGA.

The chain couples TRBV4-1 to TRBJ2-1; TRBD2 is a possible D gene (6 bases). There are 15 residues in the CDR3. Germline V gives CDR1 MGHRA, CDR2 YSYEKL. The V gene lost 1 base and the J gene lost 2 bases, with 9 bases spanning the gap. The CDR3 protein is CASSQATSTYNEQFF. For the CDR3, the DNA is TGCGCCAGCAGCCAAGCAACTAGCACCTACAATGAGCAGTTCTTC.

This clonotype was counted ten times or more. V is TRBV29-1 and J is TRBJ2-4; 10 nucleotides match TRBD1. The CDR3 is 12 amino acids. Trimming took 7 bases from V and 5 from J; bases not matched to a gene: 2. The V gene's germline CDR1 is SQVTM and CDR2 ANQGSEA. The CDR3 sequence is CSADRGENIQYF. The CDR3 DNA sequence: TGCAGCGCGGACAGGGGGGAAAACATTCAGTACTTC.

This clonotype has only a few counts. The V gene is TRBV5-1, the J gene TRBJ2-3, with TRBD2 matching over 8 bases. This CDR3 comprises 15 residues. V dropped 5 bases and J dropped 3; count of bases not matched to a gene: 8. Germline V gives CDR1 SGHRS, CDR2 YFSETQ. In nucleotides, the CDR3 is TGCGCCAGCAGTCCGGATCCGGGGGGGACAGATACGCAGTATTTT. It specifies CASSPDPGGTDTQYF.

This clonotype has just a few counts. The chain combines TRBV7-9 with TRBJ2-4; tentative D call: TRBD2 (6 bases). Germline assignment: CDR1 SEHNR and CDR2 FQNEAQ (reference sequence). V dropped 6 bases and J dropped 0 bases, with 15 bases sitting between them. There are 16 residues in the CDR3. CDR3 loop: CASSLTPGVAKNIQYF. In nucleotides, the CDR3 is TGTGCCAGCAGTTTAACCCCGGGAGTAGCCAAAAACATTCAGTACTTC.

This clonotype was seen many times. The V and J genes are TRBV5-6 and TRBJ2-7, with unresolved D. The V end lost 0 bases, the J end lost 6 bases, and 4 bases lay between the germline ends. This CDR3 has 11 residues. Germline CDR1 reads SGHDT; CDR2 reads YYEEEE. This CDR3 is CASSLDLEQYF. The CDR3 coding sequence is TGTGCCAGCAGCTTGGATCTCGAGCAGTACTTC. The variable domain in full, completed from reference TRBV5-6 and TRBJ2-7, reads DAGVTQSPTHLIKTRGQQVTLRCSPKSGHDTVSWYQQALGQGPQFIFQYYEEEERQRGNFPDRFSGHQFPNYSSELNVNALLLGDSALYLCASSLDLEQYFGPGTRLTVT.

This clonotype was picked up a small number of times. This chain links TRBV12-3 or TRBV12-4 with TRBJ2-1, with TRBD2 identical over 9 bases. Trimming took 3 bases from V and 5 from J; bases not matched to a gene: 5. CDR3 length: 15 amino acids. The CDR3 loop is CASSFSSGAHNEQFF. The CDR3, as DNA: TGTGCCAGCAGTTTTTCTAGCGGGGCCCACAATGAGCAGTTCTTC.

This clonotype has a handful of counts. The chain uses TRBV5-5 and TRBJ2-3; D is perhaps TRBD1 or TRBD2 (5 bases each). In germline, CDR1 is SGHKS, CDR2 YYEKEE (reference sequence). V shed 7 bases and J shed 2 bases, with 14 bases lying between them. The CDR3 loop spans 14 amino acids. Here the CDR3 DNA reads TGTGCCAGCGGGGGACGGGTGCTCACAGATACGCAGTATTTT. This sequence encodes CASGGRVLTDTQYF.

This clonotype was found a few times. The CDR3 bases are TGTGCCAGCAGCTTAGGGACAGGGCCCCCCTACGAGCAGTACTTC. Its protein is CASSLGTGPPYEQYF. The V and J genes are TRBV7-2 and TRBJ2-7; 8 bases map to TRBD1. This CDR3 has 15 amino acids. With 1 base clipped from V and 2 bases from J, the junction kept 4 bases outside the gene matches. Germline CDR1 SGHTA, CDR2 FQGNSA. Looking up the rest from reference TRBV7-2 and TRBJ2-7 gives the full variable domain: GAGVSQSPSNKVTEKGKDVELRCDPISGHTALYWYRQSLGQGLEFLIYFQGNSAPDKSGLPSDRFSAERTGGSVSTLTIQRTQQEDSAVYLCASSLGTGPPYEQYFGPGTRLTVT.

The chain links TRBV29-1 to TRBJ2-5, with D maybe TRBD1 (6 bases). The CDR3 is 15 residues long. Germline loops: CDR1 SQVTM, CDR2 ANQGSEA. Trimming cost V 3 bases and J 4 bases, with 18 bases left between them. This CDR3 is CSVEGRGQSRETQYF. CDR3 DNA: TGCAGCGTTGAGGGTCGTGGACAGTCTAGAGAGACCCAGTACTTC. Full variable domain (outside the CDR3, taken from reference TRBV29-1 and TRBJ2-5): SAVISQKPSRDICQRGTSLTIQCQVDSQVTMMFWYRQQPGQSLTLIATANQGSEATYESGFVIDKFPISRPNLTFSTLTVSNMSPEDSSIYLCSVEGRGQSRETQYFGPGTRLLVL.